The 21 T cell receptor beta chains below were found in one sample sequenced in a study of cytomegalovirus exposure and HLA in healthy donors. With 60 Vbeta and 13 Jbeta primers, the PCR was carried out. Libraries were prepared by immunoSEQ multiplex PCR; TCRdb keeps only in-frame clonotypes and omits some of them. Across 75,000 to 95,000 clones, the top ten clones capture just over 5.5% of the sample. The sequencing input was PBMCs. The receptors here all came from a girl between 5 and 17 years old in good health and CMV-seropositive.

In nucleotides, the CDR3 is TGCGCCAGCAGCTTGGCGAAGGGGCGTAATTCACCCCTCCACTTT. It is translated as CASSLAKGRNSPLHF. The chain employs TRBV5-1 and TRBJ1-6; tentative D call: TRBD1 (5 bases). Germline values: CDR1 SGHRS, CDR2 YFSETQ. Trimming left V 0 bases short and J 6 bases short, with 10 bases between. This CDR3 region has 15 residues.

The genes are TRBV6-4 and TRBJ1-1; TRBD1 matches at 7 bases. J was trimmed by 6 bases and V by 6 bases; bases with no gene match: 7. Per germline, CDR1 MRHNA and CDR2 SNTAGT. The CDR3 has 13 residues. The CDR3 bases are TGTGCCAGCAGAGCAACAGGGGACGCTGAAGCTTTCTTT. Translating gives CASRATGDAEAFF.

This sequence joins TRBV4-1 and TRBJ1-1; weak D call: TRBD1 (6 bases). Germline CDR1 reads MGHRA; CDR2 reads YSYEKL. The V end was cut by 1 base, the J end by 1 base, with 16 bases between. The CDR3 sequence is 17 residues long. CDR3 nucleotide sequence: TGCGCCAGCAGCCAAGTCAGGGGAGAAAGGGGGAACACTGAAGCTTTCTTT. Its protein is CASSQVRGERGNTEAFF.

This sequence joins TRBV29-1 and TRBJ2-5; no definite D call. The germline V gene encodes CDR1 SQVTM and CDR2 ANQGSEA. Trimming took 7 bases from V and 0 from J, leaving 18 bases between them. The CDR3 has 15 residues. CDR3 sequence: CSANPYGEYQETQYF. DNA for the CDR3: TGCAGCGCGAACCCCTACGGAGAGTACCAAGAGACCCAGTACTTC.

The CDR3 protein is CASSPGTATTYEQYV. The CDR3, as DNA: TGTGCCAGCAGCCCGGGGACAGCAACTACCTACGAGCAGTACGTC. V and J are TRBV28 and TRBJ2-7; TRBD1 aligns across 7 bases. With 6 bases clipped from V and 2 bases from J, the junction kept 10 bases outside the gene matches. Germline CDR1 and CDR2: MDHEN and SYDVKM. This CDR3 comprises 15 residues.

Note on this clone: The germline gene is not matched at one end of the junction; a read error may be the cause. This chain connects TRBV15 to TRBJ2-5; TRBD1 matches at 7 bases. The CDR3 length is 18 residues. Germline V gene lookup returns CDR1 LNHNV and CDR2 YYDKDF (reference sequence). The CDR3 sequence: CATSRDPHQTGRQEAQYF. CDR3 in DNA: TGTGCCACCAGCAGAGACCCCCATCAGACAGGGAGACAAGAGGCCCAGTACTTC.

The chain joins TRBV4-2 to TRBJ1-2; D might be TRBD1 (5 bases). The CDR3 length is 16 residues. Trimming took 2 bases from V and 4 from J, leaving 17 bases between them. Germline V lookup: CDR1 LGHNA, CDR2 YNFKEQ. The CDR3 loop is CASSQIGEGISYGYTF. The CDR3 DNA follows: TGTGCCAGCAGCCAAATAGGGGAAGGGATAAGCTATGGCTACACCTTC.

This rearrangement joins TRBV5-1 to TRBJ2-2, with TRBD2 identical over 16 bases. Germline loops: CDR1 SGHRS, CDR2 YFSETQ. V shed 4 bases, J shed 4 bases, and the junction held 4 bases outside the gene matches. This CDR3 region has 17 residues. CDR3 amino acids: CASSPGLAGGTTGELFF. The DNA of the CDR3 is TGCGCCAGCAGCCCGGGACTAGCGGGGGGGACCACCGGGGAGCTGTTTTTT. The whole variable domain, filled in from reference TRBV5-1 and TRBJ2-2, reads KAGVTQTPRYLIKTRGQQVTLSCSPISGHRSVSWYQQTPGQGLQFLFEYFSETQRNKGNFPGRFSGRQFSNSRSEMNVSTLELGDSALYLCASSPGLAGGTTGELFFGEGSRLTVL.

V is TRBV4-3 and J is TRBJ1-2; a possible D gene is TRBD1 (5 bases). This CDR3 is built from 15 residues. Trimming pared 0 bases from V and 2 bases from J, leaving 10 bases between. Germline CDR1 LGHNA, CDR2 YSLEER. This CDR3 reads CASSQDRETNYGYTF. CDR3 in DNA: TGCGCCAGCAGCCAAGACAGGGAAACCAACTATGGCTACACCTTC.

The gene calls are TRBV6-6 and TRBJ2-5; D unresolved. Germline-derived CDR1 and CDR2 are MNHNY and SVGAGI (reference sequence). Trimming removed 5 bases at V and 5 bases at J, with 9 bases between. There are 12 residues in the CDR3. This CDR3 reads CASSPLAETQYF. Written as DNA, the CDR3 is TGTGCCAGCAGTCCCCTTGCGGAGACCCAGTACTTC.

The chain recombines TRBV7-9 with TRBJ2-6; TRBD2 might be the D (6 bases). V shed 6 bases and J shed 3 bases, with 24 bases lying between them. In germline, CDR1 is SEHNR, CDR2 FQNEAQ (reference sequence). The CDR3 extends over 19 amino acids. The CDR3 here is CASRPDGSGRSGGANVLTF. The CDR3 coding sequence is TGTGCCAGCAGACCAGACGGCTCGGGGAGGAGCGGTGGGGCCAACGTCCTGACTTTC.

The rearrangement uses TRBV30 and TRBJ1-2; tentative D call: TRBD1 (5 bases). This CDR3 is 15 amino acids long. Deletions cut 0 bases from V and 5 bases from J, with 16 bases between. The germline gives CDR1 GTSNPN, CDR2 SVGIG (reference sequence). The CDR3 coding sequence is TGTGCCTGGAGTGTACTTGACAGTCTGGTTTATGGCTACACCTTC. Amino acids: CAWSVLDSLVYGYTF. Together with reference TRBV30 and TRBJ1-2, the CDR3 gives the full variable domain: SQTIHQWPATLVQPVGSPLSLECTVEGTSNPNLYWYRQAAGRGLQLLFYSVGIGQISSEVPQNLSASRPQDRQFILSSKKLLLSDSGFYLCAWSVLDSLVYGYTFGSGTRLTVV.

V and J are TRBV7-3 and TRBJ2-7; possibly TRBD2 for D (6 bases). Germline CDR1 SGHTA, CDR2 FQGTGA. This CDR3 is 16 amino acids long. V lost 4 bases and J 1 base, leaving 17 bases between the germline ends. CDR3 region: CASSSDIAGRSYEQYV. DNA of the CDR3: TGTGCCAGCAGCTCCGACATTGCGGGGAGGTCCTACGAGCAGTACGTC.

This chain links TRBV6-6 with TRBJ1-1; 7 bases agree with TRBD1. This CDR3 has 14 residues. The germline gives CDR1 MNHNY, CDR2 SVGAGI (reference sequence). The J segment lost 4 bases and the V segment lost 4 bases, leaving 6 bases of the junction unmatched. This CDR3 is CASSFRQGPTEAFF. Written as DNA, the CDR3 is TGTGCCAGCAGTTTTAGACAGGGCCCCACTGAAGCTTTCTTT.

The chain recombines TRBV5-1 with TRBJ2-2; 7 nucleotides agree with TRBD1. The germline gives CDR1 SGHRS, CDR2 YFSETQ. J lost 1 base, V lost 7 bases, and 7 bases had no gene match. The CDR3 runs 15 residues. The CDR3 loop reads CASRTGTENTGELFF. The CDR3 nucleotides read TGCGCCAGCCGAACCGGGACAGAGAACACCGGGGAGCTGTTTTTT.

The chain joins TRBV6-6 to TRBJ2-1; 8 positions match TRBD2. CDR3 length equals 14 residues. Germline-derived CDR1 and CDR2 are MNHNY and SVGAGI (reference sequence). The trim removed 5 bases at V and 3 bases at J, leaving 3 bases unmatched. As DNA, the CDR3 is TGTGCCAGCAGTCAAGGGACTAGCTACAATGAGCAGTTCTTC. It codes for CASSQGTSYNEQFF.

V is TRBV15 and J is TRBJ1-5, with D perhaps TRBD1 (6 bases). The CDR3 is 14 amino acids. In germline, CDR1 is LNHNV, CDR2 YYDKDF (reference sequence). V lost 8 bases and J 5 bases, leaving 16 bases between the germline ends. Here the CDR3 reads CATGSGQSYQPQHF. Here the CDR3 DNA reads TGTGCCACCGGCTCCGGACAGTCGTATCAGCCCCAGCATTTT.

CDR3 bases: TGTGCCAGCAGCCGGACAGGGGAGAACACTGAAGCTTTCTTT. It yields the protein CASSRTGENTEAFF. V gene TRBV6-5 combines with J gene TRBJ1-1, with 9 positions matching TRBD1. Per germline, CDR1 MNHEY and CDR2 SVGAGI. The V segment lost 6 bases and the J segment 1 base; nucleotides outside the gene matches: 3. There are 14 residues in the CDR3.

J is TRBJ2-5 and V is TRBV18; D might be TRBD1 (6 bases). The length of the CDR3 is 14 residues. V was trimmed by 2 bases and J by 5 bases, leaving 12 bases between them. The germline gives CDR1 KGHSH, CDR2 LQKENI. DNA of the CDR3: TGTGCCAGCTCACCAGCAGGGGTTGAGGAGACCCAGTACTTC. The encoded protein is CASSPAGVEETQYF.

The rearrangement joins TRBV4-3 to TRBJ2-3, with D tentatively TRBD1 (5 bases). This CDR3 is 15 amino acids long. Trimming stripped 5 bases from V and 0 bases from J, with 12 bases between. Germline V gene sequence: CDR1 LGHNA, CDR2 YSLEER. CDR3 loop: CASSAKAGSTDTQYF. CDR3 coding DNA: TGCGCCAGCAGCGCTAAAGCAGGGAGCACAGATACGCAGTATTTT.

The chain is built from TRBV6-6 and TRBJ2-5; TRBD1 aligns across 12 bases. The germline gives CDR1 MNHNY, CDR2 SVGAGI (reference sequence). The V and J ends lost 7 bases and 5 bases, in that order; junction bases with no gene match: 11. This CDR3 comprises 16 residues. The CDR3 region has the DNA TGTGCCAGCACTTCGCGGGACAGGGGGCCTGGGGAGACCCAGTACTTC. Translating gives CASTSRDRGPGETQYF.